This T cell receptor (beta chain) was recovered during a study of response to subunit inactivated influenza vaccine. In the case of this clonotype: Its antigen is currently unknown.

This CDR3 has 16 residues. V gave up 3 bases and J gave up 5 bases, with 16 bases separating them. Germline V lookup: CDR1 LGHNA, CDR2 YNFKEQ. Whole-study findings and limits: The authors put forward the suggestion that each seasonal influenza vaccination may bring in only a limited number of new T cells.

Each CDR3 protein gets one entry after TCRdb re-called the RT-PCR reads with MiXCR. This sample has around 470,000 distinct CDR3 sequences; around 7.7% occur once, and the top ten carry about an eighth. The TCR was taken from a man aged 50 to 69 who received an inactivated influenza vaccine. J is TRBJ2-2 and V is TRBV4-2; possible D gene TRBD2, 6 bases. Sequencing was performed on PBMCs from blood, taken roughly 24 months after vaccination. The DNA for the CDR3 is TGTGCCAGCAGCCAGGGAGGTGGGGGTCATACCGGGGAGCTGTTTTTT. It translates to CASSQGGGGHTGELFF.